This passage covers 23 T cell receptor beta chains from one sample sequenced in a study of T cell changes during pregnancy in multiple sclerosis. The repertoire was sequenced with immunoSEQ multiplex PCR; TCRdb's copy has only in-frame clones and lacks some. The table shows some 85,000 clones, with roughly 96% occurring only once. The material was peripheral blood, obtained in the second trimester of pregnancy. The source of these receptors is a female donor with multiple sclerosis, enrolled in a pregnancy study.

The V and J genes are TRBV27 and TRBJ2-2; D is perhaps TRBD1 (5 bases). This CDR3 spans 15 amino acids. V lost 7 bases and J 1 base, leaving 13 bases between the germline ends. CDR1 MNHEY and CDR2 SMNVEV come from the germline V gene (reference sequence). Written as DNA, the CDR3 is TGTGCCAGCACTTTGAACAGGAGGAACACCGGGGAGCTGTTTTTT. Translating it yields CASTLNRRNTGELFF.

The genes are TRBV9 and TRBJ2-3; D gene unclear. The V gene lost 0 bases and the J gene lost 5 bases, with 13 bases spanning the gap. The CDR3 has 15 residues. CDR1 SGDLS and CDR2 YYNGEE come from the germline V gene. The CDR3 DNA follows: TGTGCCAGCAGCGTAGAGGCCTCCAGAGGAGATACGCAGTATTTT. Residues: CASSVEASRGDTQYF.

This clone was recorded once. This chain joins TRBV23-1 and TRBJ2-3; 13 nucleotides match TRBD2. TRBV23-1 is classed as an ORF, of uncertain function. CDR3 size: 22 residues. The V segment lost 6 bases and the J segment 5 bases; nucleotides outside the gene matches: 26. CDR3 coding DNA: TGCGCCAGCAGACAACCCTCCCCCCCGGAGACTAGCGGGAGGAGAACAGGAGATACGCAGTATTTT. It yields the protein CASRQPSPPETSGRRTGDTQYF.

The chain joins TRBV5-1 to TRBJ1-1, with D possibly matching TRBD1 (5 bases). The CDR3 contains 15 residues. The V gene lost 2 bases and the J gene lost 2 bases, with 13 bases spanning the gap. Germline V gives CDR1 SGHRS, CDR2 YFSETQ. CDR3 coding DNA: TGCGCCAGCAGCTTTCGACCGGGGGAAAACACTGAAGCTTTCTTT. Translating gives CASSFRPGENTEAFF.

The V call is TRBV6-5, the J call TRBJ2-1; 9 positions match TRBD2. From germline, CDR1 is MNHEY and CDR2 SVGAGI. J was trimmed by 8 bases and V by 7 bases; bases with no gene match: 6. The CDR3 totals 13 residues. Here the CDR3 reads CASKGGRAHEQFF. The CDR3 DNA sequence: TGTGCCAGCAAAGGCGGGAGGGCCCATGAGCAGTTCTTC.

V gene TRBV9 combines with J gene TRBJ1-1, with a weak D call TRBD1 (6 bases). The germline gives CDR1 SGDLS, CDR2 YYNGEE. V was pared by 0 bases and J by 0 bases, with 15 bases between. This CDR3 is 17 amino acids long. The CDR3 bases are TGTGCCAGCAGCGTAGAGGGCGGGGGGCTGATGAACACTGAAGCTTTCTTT. Encoded protein: CASSVEGGGLMNTEAFF.

CDR3 residues: CASSGGLAGGINEQFF. The CDR3 DNA reads as TGCGCCAGCAGCGGTGGGCTAGCGGGAGGTATCAATGAGCAGTTCTTC. The V gene is TRBV5-1, the J gene TRBJ2-1; TRBD2 matches at 11 bases. The V gene end was trimmed by 4 bases and the J gene end by 6 bases; junction bases not matched to a gene: 9. This CDR3 comprises 16 residues. In germline, CDR1 is SGHRS, CDR2 YFSETQ.

The V gene is TRBV2, the J gene TRBJ2-7; 7 bases are a match to TRBD2. J lost 5 bases, V lost 8 bases, and 12 bases had no gene match. CDR3 size: 14 residues. Germline V CDR1 and CDR2: SNHLY, FYNNEI. CDR3 coding DNA: TGTGCCAGCCTCGGGCTGGTCGGGAGGAACGAGCAGTACTTC. It yields the protein CASLGLVGRNEQYF.

This sequence joins TRBV19 and TRBJ2-7; tentative D call: TRBD1 (5 bases). CDR3 length: 13 amino acids. Germline-derived CDR1 and CDR2 are LNHDA and SQIVND (reference sequence). V was shortened by 3 bases and J by 3 bases, with 9 bases between the two germline ends. The CDR3 here is CASSIGAIYEQYF. The CDR3 DNA is TGTGCCAGTAGTATTGGGGCTATCTACGAGCAGTACTTC.

The chain recombines TRBV30 with TRBJ2-7, with TRBD1 identical over 10 bases. The CDR3 length is 13 residues. Germline V gives CDR1 GTSNPN, CDR2 SVGIG (reference sequence). The trim removed 0 bases at V and 7 bases at J, leaving 3 bases unmatched. The CDR3 coding sequence is TGTGCCTGGAGTGTGACAGGGGGCTGGGAGCAGTACTTC. Its translation: CAWSVTGGWEQYF.

The rearrangement uses TRBV5-1 and TRBJ2-5; TRBD1 aligns across 7 bases. The CDR3 spans 13 residues. The V and J ends lost 4 bases and 3 bases, in that order; junction bases with no gene match: 3. CDR1 is SGHRS and CDR2 is YFSETQ in the germline V gene. This CDR3 reads CASSIGTEETQYF. Here the CDR3 DNA reads TGCGCCAGCAGCATCGGGACAGAAGAGACCCAGTACTTC.

This chain connects TRBV28 to TRBJ2-3, with D possibly TRBD1 on 6 matching bases. The CDR3 is made up of 14 amino acids. The germline gives CDR1 MDHEN, CDR2 SYDVKM. Deletions cut 5 bases from V and 10 bases from J, with 19 bases between. The CDR3 DNA is TGTGCCAGCAGTCCTCCAGGGGCTCTCGAGGCGCAGTATTTT. This gives the protein CASSPPGALEAQYF.

The chain carries TRBV9 and TRBJ2-7; TRBD2 matches at 10 bases. With 4 bases clipped from V and 2 bases from J, the junction kept 6 bases outside the gene matches. Germline CDR1 and CDR2: SGDLS and YYNGEE. This CDR3 contains 15 residues. The CDR3 bases are TGTGCCAGCAGCCCATTAGCGGGAGGTACCTACGAGCAGTACTTC. Translating gives CASSPLAGGTYEQYF.

This clone was counted only a few times. The CDR3 DNA sequence: TGTGCCAGCAGCACCGGAGGGGTCGGATCTGGAAACACCATATATTTT. Amino acids: CASSTGGVGSGNTIYF. The chain has TRBV11-2 and TRBJ1-3, with TRBD1 as a possible D gene (5 bases). Germline V lookup: CDR1 SGHAT, CDR2 FQNNGV. The CDR3 covers 16 residues. The ends were cut back, 5 bases at V and 1 base at J, with 15 bases in the middle.

The chain employs TRBV7-9 and TRBJ2-2; tentatively, D is TRBD2 (5 bases). The CDR3 is 14 residues long. Per germline, CDR1 SEHNR and CDR2 FQNEAQ (reference sequence). Trimming took off 5 bases at V and 4 bases at J, with 11 bases between the two ends. CDR3 loop: CASSRGEGTGELFF. Here the CDR3 DNA reads TGTGCCAGCAGCCGGGGTGAGGGCACCGGGGAGCTGTTTTTT.

The chain is built from TRBV7-8 and TRBJ1-5; 7 bases map to TRBD1. With 2 bases clipped from V and 4 bases from J, the junction kept 11 bases outside the gene matches. The germline V gene encodes CDR1 SGHVS and CDR2 FQNEAQ. The CDR3 covers 17 residues. CDR3 nucleotide sequence: TGTGCCAGCAGCTTAAAGGGGGACAGTAGTAGAAATCAGCCCCAGCATTTT. Encoded protein: CASSLKGDSSRNQPQHF.

The rearrangement joins TRBV11-2 to TRBJ2-6; no clear D gene. The CDR3 contains 17 residues. Germline-derived CDR1 and CDR2 are SGHAT and FQNNGV. V was cut by 2 bases and J by 0 bases, with 11 bases left in between. CDR3 coding DNA: TGTGCCAGCAGCTTAATGTGGGCCGGCTCTGGGGCCAACGTCCTGACTTTC. This codes for CASSLMWAGSGANVLTF.

This clone has a single count. V usage is TRBV29-1 and J usage is TRBJ1-1, with D tentatively TRBD1 (6 bases). Trimming pared 6 bases from V and 4 bases from J, leaving 15 bases between. The length of the CDR3 is 13 residues. The germline V gene has CDR1 SQVTM and CDR2 ANQGSEA. The CDR3 nucleotides read TGCAGCGTACTAGGGGGAGGGGTCACTGAAGCTTTCTTT. It translates to CSVLGGGVTEAFF.

This clone is a singleton in its sample. The chain couples TRBV12-5 to TRBJ2-1; D is perhaps TRBD2 (6 bases). Germline V lookup: CDR1 LGHNT, CDR2 FRNRAP. There are 11 residues in the CDR3. The V end lost 6 bases, the J end lost 7 bases, and 7 bases lay between the germline ends. The CDR3 loop is CASGSGNEQFF. The CDR3 DNA follows: TGTGCTAGTGGGAGCGGGAATGAGCAGTTCTTC.

The V and J genes are TRBV30 and TRBJ1-1, with D hard to call. Trimming took off 0 bases at V and 6 bases at J, with 5 bases between the two ends. The CDR3 contains 11 residues. Germline V gene lookup returns CDR1 GTSNPN and CDR2 SVGIG (reference sequence). In nucleotides, the CDR3 is TGTGCCTGGAGTGTAAGCGCTGAAGCTTTCTTT. This encodes CAWSVSAEAFF. Full variable domain (rest looked up from reference TRBV30 and TRBJ1-1): SQTIHQWPATLVQPVGSPLSLECTVEGTSNPNLYWYRQAAGRGLQLLFYSVGIGQISSEVPQNLSASRPQDRQFILSSKKLLLSDSGFYLCAWSVSAEAFFGQGTRLTVV.

The chain recombines TRBV6-4 with TRBJ2-6, with a tentative D call TRBD2 (6 bases). Per the germline V gene, CDR1 is MRHNA and CDR2 is SNTAGT. Trimming took 2 bases from V and 1 from J, leaving 9 bases between them. This CDR3 spans 16 amino acids. The CDR3 DNA is TGTGCCAGCAGTGACGACCGGGGGTCTGGGGCCAACGTCCTGACTTTC. This sequence encodes CASSDDRGSGANVLTF.

The chain is built from TRBV6-5 and TRBJ1-2, with 8 bases that match TRBD1. Per the germline V gene, CDR1 is MNHEY and CDR2 is SVGAGI. This CDR3 comprises 14 residues. V gave up 0 bases and J gave up 8 bases; unmatched junction bases: 5. CDR3 in DNA: TGTGCCAGCAGTTACTCCGACAGGGGATACGGCTACACCTTC. Its protein product is CASSYSDRGYGYTF.

The chain carries TRBV27 and TRBJ1-5, with D possibly matching TRBD1 (6 bases). CDR3 size: 14 residues. Trimming stripped 2 bases from V and 6 bases from J, with 11 bases between. The germline CDR1 and CDR2 sequences are MNHEY and SMNVEV (reference sequence). The DNA for the CDR3 is TGTGCCAGCAGTTTAGGACAGTTGGGTCAGCCCCAGCATTTT. It codes for CASSLGQLGQPQHF.